Described below is a single TCR beta chain sequence and its context. In germline, CDR1 is LGHNA, CDR2 YSLEER. The CDR3 sequence is 13 residues long. J was trimmed by 4 bases and V by 1 base; bases with no gene match: 0. The source of the sample is a study of cytomegalovirus exposure and HLA in healthy donors. Study background: Early release data held some 79 million unique TCRs from HLA-typed donors.

Both 60 Vbeta primers and 13 Jbeta primers went into the PCR. Data came from immunoSEQ multiplex PCR; TCRdb stores just in-frame clones and leaves some out. Here the sample spans about 120,000 clones, under 85% being singletons. V is TRBV4-3 and J is TRBJ1-2; 7 bases line up with TRBD1. The sequence was obtained from a middle-aged man in good health and CMV-seropositive. Sequences were obtained from PBMCs. The CDR3 here is CASSQGQGYGYTF. CDR3 coding DNA: TGCGCCAGCAGCCAAGGACAGGGCTATGGCTACACCTTC.